The 11 T cell receptor beta chains given below trace back to one sample, sequenced in a study of blood T cell repertoires in COVID-19. Generated by immunoSEQ multiplex PCR, the TCRdb table keeps only in-frame clones and is missing some. The sample gives approximately 150,000 clones, just under 80% of which show up once; roughly 2% is in the top ten. Sequenced input: peripheral blood. All receptors come from a woman between 55 and 75 years old with acute or convalescent COVID-19.

The gene calls are TRBV6-6 and TRBJ2-3; a possible D gene is TRBD1 (5 bases). The CDR3 loop spans 14 amino acids. Germline CDR1 reads MNHNY; CDR2 reads SVGAGI (reference sequence). V was trimmed by 8 bases and J by 2 bases, leaving 14 bases between them. In DNA, the CDR3 is TGTGCCAGCCGGAGCGTGGGGCTCACAGATACGCAGTATTTT. It specifies CASRSVGLTDTQYF.

The genes are TRBV11-2 and TRBJ2-1; 11 bases fit TRBD2. Germline V CDR1 and CDR2: SGHAT, FQNNGV. The CDR3 contains 14 residues. With 5 bases clipped from V and 7 bases from J, the junction kept 4 bases outside the gene matches. The CDR3 sequence is CASSTRTSGNEQFF. The CDR3 DNA sequence: TGTGCCAGCAGCACCCGGACTAGCGGGAATGAGCAGTTCTTC.

The chain links TRBV7-9 to TRBJ1-5; TRBD1 is a possible D gene (6 bases). Germline CDR1 reads SEHNR; CDR2 reads FQNEAQ (reference sequence). This CDR3 spans 15 amino acids. CDR3 in amino acids: CETPGHPFSNQPQHF. CDR3 sequence (DNA): TGTGAAACTCCGGGACACCCTTTTAGCAATCAGCCCCAGCATTTT.

This clone was found a few times. The V call is TRBV7-2, the J call TRBJ2-1; D is unclear. Between the trimmed V and J ends, which lost 0 bases and 2 bases, there was a span of 5 bases. This CDR3 region has 14 residues. The germline V gene encodes CDR1 SGHTA and CDR2 FQGNSA. The CDR3 sequence is CASSLAVAYNEQFF. DNA for the CDR3: TGTGCCAGCAGCTTAGCGGTAGCCTACAATGAGCAGTTCTTC. Looking up the rest from reference TRBV7-2 and TRBJ2-1 gives the full variable domain: GAGVSQSPSNKVTEKGKDVELRCDPISGHTALYWYRQSLGQGLEFLIYFQGNSAPDKSGLPSDRFSAERTGGSVSTLTIQRTQQEDSAVYLCASSLAVAYNEQFFGPGTRLTVL.

This rearrangement joins TRBV6-7 to TRBJ2-4, with TRBD2 matching over 9 bases. TRBV6-7 is known as an ORF, though its function is uncertain. V was clipped by 7 bases and J by 2 bases; unmatched bases: 24. The CDR3 totals 21 residues. Here the CDR3 DNA reads TGTGCCAGCATTTTACACCACTGGAGGGCGGGAGGGCCAGTTTCCAAAAACATTCAGTACTTC. Translated, it gives CASILHHWRAGGPVSKNIQYF.

The chain is built from TRBV19 and TRBJ1-1; TRBD1 might be the D (5 bases). Germline V gene data show CDR1 as LNHDA and CDR2 as SQIVND (reference sequence). The V end lost 1 base, the J end lost 0 bases, and 15 bases lay between the germline ends. CDR3 size: 17 residues. The CDR3 coding sequence is TGTGCCAGTAGTATAGTCGGGGGACTTTTCATGAACACTGAAGCTTTCTTT. This codes for CASSIVGGLFMNTEAFF.

The chain carries TRBV28 and TRBJ2-7; D gene ambiguous. The CDR3 length is 15 residues. The V end lost 2 bases, the J end lost 1 base, and 12 bases lay between the germline ends. The V gene's germline CDR1 is MDHEN and CDR2 SYDVKM. Here the CDR3 DNA reads TGTGCCAGCAGTTTAGGCGGTACATTTTCCTACGAGCAGTACTTC. Encoded protein: CASSLGGTFSYEQYF.

The sample holds one count of this clone. The gene calls are TRBV18 and TRBJ1-1, with TRBD1 identical over 7 bases. Germline loops: CDR1 KGHSH, CDR2 LQKENI. Germline trimming cut 4 bases from V and 7 bases from J; bases unmatched to any gene: 12. The CDR3 runs 15 residues. CDR3 loop: CASSQKGQLFSEAFF. CDR3 bases: TGTGCCAGCTCACAGAAGGGACAGTTATTCAGTGAAGCTTTCTTT.

As DNA, the CDR3 is TGTGCCAGCAGCCCAGGGCCCGCCCGTAACTATGGCTACACCTTC. It encodes CASSPGPARNYGYTF. This chain connects TRBV3-1 (or the pseudogene TRBV3-2) to TRBJ1-2, with D maybe TRBD1 (5 bases). The CDR3 is 15 residues long. V was shortened by 4 bases and J by 1 base, with 13 bases between the two germline ends. Per germline, CDR1 LGHDT and CDR2 YNNKEL (reference sequence).

The chain couples TRBV6-2 or TRBV6-3 to TRBJ2-7; D is undetermined. V lost 3 bases to trimming and J lost 4 bases, with 10 bases between them. CDR1 is MNHEY, CDR2 SVGEGT, per germline. The CDR3 sequence is 13 residues long. This CDR3 reads CASSYSSSYEQYF. The DNA for the CDR3 is TGTGCCAGCAGTTATAGCTCATCATACGAGCAGTACTTC.

This clone occurred a few times. The chain uses TRBV19 and TRBJ1-1, with 9 bases aligning to TRBD1. Germline V CDR1 and CDR2: LNHDA, SQIVND (reference sequence). The CDR3 runs to 14 residues. V was clipped by 8 bases and J by 5 bases; unmatched bases: 9. As DNA, the CDR3 is TGTGCCAGTGGGGGACAGGGACGGGGAACTGAAGCTTTCTTT. Protein sequence: CASGGQGRGTEAFF.